This TCR beta chain was profiled in a study of cytomegalovirus exposure and HLA in healthy donors. General observations from the study: An assumption of roughly uniform sequencing depth across donors underlay the presence/absence analyses.

There are 14 residues in the CDR3. The study ran its PCR with 60 Vbeta and 13 Jbeta primers. Profiled with immunoSEQ multiplex PCR; TCRdb holds only in-frame clones, not every one. The sample yields about 150,000 clones, over 60% seen once. Concerning this clone itself: Its target is not known.

The V gene is TRBV21-1, the J gene TRBJ2-3; TRBD2 reflects the table's D call only, with no check against the DNA. TRBV21-1 is shown as a pseudogene. This TCR came from a woman in her twenties or thirties in good health and CMV-seropositive. Sequences were obtained from PBMCs. CDR3 sequence reads: CASSSDWRTDTQYF. The DNA for the CDR3 is TGTGCCAGCAGCTCAGACTGGCGCACAGATACGCAGTATTTT.